This T cell receptor (beta chain) was found in a study of beta chain features in type 1 diabetes. This clone was seen a few times. Other nucleotide sequences in the sample specify the same CDR3. Reverse transcription of all isolated RNA meant that expressed TCRB transcripts were sequenced. The repertoire was sequenced with immunoSEQ multiplex PCR; TCRdb's copy has only in-frame clones and lacks some. The table records around 500,000 clones, 11% of them present only once. This receptor was taken from a woman aged 18-29 years in good health. Sequenced material: naive CD4+ T cells from blood.

CDR3 bases: TGCGCCAGCAGCTTGGAAGGCACAGATACGCAGTATTTT. It codes for CASSLEGTDTQYF. The V call is TRBV5-1, the J call TRBJ2-3, with D hard to call. V lost 0 bases and J 1 base, leaving 3 bases between the germline ends. CDR1 is SGHRS, CDR2 YFSETQ, per germline. CDR3 size: 13 residues.